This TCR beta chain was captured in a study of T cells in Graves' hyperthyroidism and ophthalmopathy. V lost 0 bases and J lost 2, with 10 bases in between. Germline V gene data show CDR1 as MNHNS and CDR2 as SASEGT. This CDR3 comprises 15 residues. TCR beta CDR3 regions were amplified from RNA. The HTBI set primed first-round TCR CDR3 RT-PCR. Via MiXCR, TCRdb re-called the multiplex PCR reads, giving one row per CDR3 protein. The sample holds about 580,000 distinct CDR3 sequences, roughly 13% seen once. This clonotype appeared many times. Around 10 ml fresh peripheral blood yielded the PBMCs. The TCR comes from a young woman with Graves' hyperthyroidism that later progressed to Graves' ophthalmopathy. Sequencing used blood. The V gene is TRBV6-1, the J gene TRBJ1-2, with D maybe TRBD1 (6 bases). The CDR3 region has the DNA TGTGCCAGCAGTGAAGCCCCGGGACAAAACTATGGCTACACCTTC. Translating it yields CASSEAPGQNYGYTF.